This T cell receptor beta chain stems from a study of T-cell memory formation after mild COVID-19. The table lists this clonotype with many counts. Its antigen is currently unknown. The CDR3 has 17 residues. Trimming took off 0 bases at V and 4 bases at J, with 15 bases between the two ends. The germline V gene encodes CDR1 LGHNA and CDR2 YNFKEQ. The study, taken as a whole, reports: The authors left the SARS-CoV-2 specificity of second-wave clones peaking on day 37 unconfirmed. Shrinking CD4+ clones were chiefly CM and EM; CD8+ ones were chiefly EMRA.

Using its own MiXCR run on the 5' RACE reads, TCRdb lists one record per CDR3 protein. The sample shows about 200,000 distinct CDR3 sequences, 9.5% to 10% of them seen only once. The chain joins TRBV4-2 to TRBJ2-2; TRBD1 is a possible D gene (6 bases). The sequenced material came from PBMCs or a T cell subset sorted from them (not recorded which). The source is a man between 18 and 35 years old who had mild COVID-19 (a few samples of this study predate the infection). Cell type and time point are not known. The CDR3 DNA sequence: TGTGCCAGCAGCCAAGATACGCTGGGGGCGGGCACCGGGGAGCTGTTTTTT. This sequence encodes CASSQDTLGAGTGELFF.